The present T cell receptor beta chain was sequenced within a study of blood T cell repertoires in COVID-19. Study-wide background: There were acute and convalescent COVID-19 samples, and they came from the United States, Italy and Spain. Nucleic acid was either cDNA or gDNA, and it came from T cells, B-cell-depleted T cells, or PBMCs.

Per the original methods: Reference gene primers were amplified, and this amplification served to estimate nucleated cell counts. Method: immunoSEQ multiplex PCR; TCRdb's copy keeps in-frame clones and lacks some. V and J calls and clone size are those listed in that table; D and trimming were worked out from the DNA. The table includes about 36,000 clones, 78% detected once. Material: peripheral blood. The receptor's source is a man in his fifties or sixties with acute or convalescent COVID-19.

Written as DNA, the CDR3 is TGTGCCAGCAGCTTATACCAGGGAAGCACTGAAGCTTTCTTT. Protein: CASSLYQGSTEAFF. This sequence joins TRBV7-2 and TRBJ1-1, with a weak D call TRBD1 (5 bases). There are 14 residues in the CDR3. CDR1 SGHTA and CDR2 FQGNSA come from the germline V gene. V lost 2 bases and J lost 4, with 11 bases in between. Looking up the rest from reference TRBV7-2 and TRBJ1-1 gives the full variable domain: GAGVSQSPSNKVTEKGKDVELRCDPISGHTALYWYRQSLGQGLEFLIYFQGNSAPDKSGLPSDRFSAERTGGSVSTLTIQRTQQEDSAVYLCASSLYQGSTEAFFGQGTRLTVV.